Detailed here is one T cell receptor (beta chain). Its target antigen remains unknown. No base quality values were provided; no much bigger clone lies one nucleotide off. The data originate from a study of T-cell memory formation after mild COVID-19 (dated by TCRdb to the early 2020s). Regarding the complete study: Most TCR sequence clusters were specific to one of the two donors. T-cell clones expanding and contracting after mild COVID-19 in two donors were tracked by longitudinal TCRalpha and TCRbeta repertoire sequencing. The cohort was made up of two young adult volunteers, one female and one male, who were previously healthy. The study at large found these results: SARS-CoV-2 specificity of the second-wave clones peaking on day 37 was not confirmed. Contracting CD4+ clones were located mainly in the CM and EM memory subsets, whereas CD8+ clones were found to be enriched in EMRA. The study covered only a couple of mild cases, and larger cohorts including severe cases with pre-infection samples were considered necessary. Balanced CD4/CD8 phenotypes were observed for clones contracting from day 15 to 85, whereas a bias towards CD4+ was observed for a second wave of clones expanding from day 15 to 37. Some responding clones were found in pre-infection memory, which suggests that pre-existing cross-reactive memory T cells took part in the SARS-CoV-2 response.

For sequencing, an Illumina NovaSeq 6000 was employed. TCRalpha and TCRbeta cDNA libraries were constructed by 5'RACE with constant-segment primers, with sample barcodes and unique molecular identifiers being introduced. Trizol reagent was used to extract RNA from every sample. Libraries were amplified in two PCR steps, with a second sample barcode and Illumina TruSeq adapters added in the second step. Sequencing of libraries was performed on an Illumina NovaSeq with 2 x 150 bp paired-end reads. Turning to the authors' computational methods: The reads were demultiplexed and collapsed into UMI-guided consensus sequences using migec v1.2.7. Using mixcr v2.1.11, UMI consensuses were aligned to TRA and TRB V and J templates and then assembled into clonotypes. A clonotype was counted as expanded or contracted only when both edgeR and NoisET called the clonotype significant, with the noise models trained on biological replicates. For edgeR calls, the cutoffs were a false discovery rate-adjusted p below 0.01 and a log2 fold-change threshold of 1. As an exploratory analysis of dynamics, max-normalized trajectories of the 1000 most abundant clonotypes were examined by PCA with hierarchical clustering. Each responding clone was given a CD4 or CD8 phenotype based on the CD4+ and CD8+ repertoires, which had been sequenced separately. TCRdb passed the public sequencing reads through fastp at Q25 and MiXCR, retaining productive beta sequences. Records with the same CDR3 protein are collapsed into one entry carrying the most frequent genes and DNA. The V and J calls reflect TCRdb's pipeline rather than the authors' work. Recorded for this sample are 450,000 to 650,000 distinct CDR3 sequences; 20% of them occurred a single time. The ten largest make up approximately 13% of the sample.

PBMCs were isolated by Ficoll-Paque density gradient centrifugation. Counted from cysteine to phenylalanine, this CDR3 has 15 amino acids. Only the CDR3 region is kept as DNA, spanning 45 bases read in frame from base 1. The junction shows trimming of 5 bases on V and 8 bases on J, and the gene matches do not reach 9 bases of it. CDR1 and CDR2, looked up from the germline V gene (reference sequence), are LGHDT and YNNKEL. Material for sequencing was PBMCs or a T cell subset sorted from them (not recorded which). This sequence uses TRBV3-1 and TRBJ2-1, with TRBD2 matching 10 junction bases. The source is an adult woman who had mild COVID-19 (a few samples of this study predate the infection). The sample titles of this study are shuffled in the database, so cell type and time point are left out; the donor was told from shared clones. CDR3 loop: CASSAPGLAIYEQFF. The DNA is as follows: TGTGCCAGCAGCGCCCCGGGACTAGCGATCTATGAGCAGTTCTTC.